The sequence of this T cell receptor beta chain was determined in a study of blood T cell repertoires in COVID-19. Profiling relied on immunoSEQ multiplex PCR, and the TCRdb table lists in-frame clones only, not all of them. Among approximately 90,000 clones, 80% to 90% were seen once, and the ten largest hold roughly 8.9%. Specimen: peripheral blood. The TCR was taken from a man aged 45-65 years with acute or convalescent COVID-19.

The CDR3 protein is CASSASWQPQHF. The DNA of the CDR3 is TGTGCCAGCAGCGCGTCTTGGCAGCCCCAGCATTTT. The rearrangement joins TRBV6-5 to TRBJ1-5; D is unresolved. Looked up from germline, CDR1 is MNHEY and CDR2 is SVGAGI. The V end was cut by 6 bases, the J end by 7 bases, with 10 bases between. The CDR3 runs 12 residues.